The present T cell receptor beta chain was sequenced within a study of cytomegalovirus exposure and HLA in healthy donors. This CDR3 region has 15 residues. Germline lookup yields CDR1 SGHVS and CDR2 FQNEAQ. Trimming took off 3 bases at V and 0 bases at J, with 11 bases between the two ends. The primer mix had 60 Vbeta and 13 Jbeta primers. Data came from immunoSEQ multiplex PCR; TCRdb stores just in-frame clones and leaves some out. Of about 160,000 clones listed, approximately 81% are singletons. Material for sequencing was PBMCs. The V call is TRBV7-8, the J call TRBJ2-5, with D maybe TRBD2 (5 bases). The origin of this receptor is a young woman in good health and CMV-seropositive. The DNA for the CDR3 is TGTGCCAGCAGCTTGACTACCTGGTACCAAGAGACCCAGTACTTC. Translated, it gives CASSLTTWYQETQYF.